The 28 T cell receptor beta chains listed next were all sequenced from one sample in a study of cytomegalovirus exposure and HLA in healthy donors. PCR amplification relied on 60 Vbeta primers (plus 13 Jbeta primers). Method: immunoSEQ multiplex PCR; TCRdb's copy keeps in-frame clones and lacks some. The sample holds about 150,000 clones, about 83% seen once. Sample: PBMCs. Every receptor here comes from a woman between 40 and 50 years old in good health and CMV-seronegative.

The chain uses TRBV5-4 and TRBJ1-2; the D is unclear. Germline assignment: CDR1 SGHNT and CDR2 YYREEE (reference sequence). CDR3 length: 14 residues. V shed 4 bases and J shed 4 bases, with 14 bases lying between them. The CDR3 sequence: CASSPAPGGYGYTF. In DNA, the CDR3 is TGTGCCAGCAGCCCGGCCCCGGGTGGCTATGGCTACACCTTC.

The sample holds one count of this clone. The chain employs TRBV14 and TRBJ2-3, with 12 nucleotides matching TRBD2. The CDR3 is made up of 16 amino acids. Losses at the gene ends were 1 base for V and 14 bases for J; bases not matched to a gene: 13. Germline values: CDR1 SGHDN, CDR2 FVKESK. This chain's CDR3 is CASSQGTSGEISARYF. CDR3 nucleotide sequence: TGTGCCAGCAGCCAAGGGACTAGCGGGGAAATATCGGCACGGTATTTT.

This sequence joins TRBV29-1 and TRBJ1-2, with D hard to call. Per germline, CDR1 SQVTM and CDR2 ANQGSEA. This CDR3 is built from 11 residues. Trimming took off 2 bases at V and 7 bases at J, with 8 bases between the two ends. Here the CDR3 reads CSVETGFGYTF. CDR3 bases: TGCAGCGTTGAAACCGGGTTTGGCTACACCTTC.

This sequence joins TRBV29-1 and TRBJ1-6; 11 positions agree with TRBD1. V dropped 6 bases and J dropped 7; count of bases not matched to a gene: 8. CDR1 and CDR2 (germline): SQVTM, ANQGSEA. The CDR3 has 15 amino acids. For the CDR3, the DNA is TGCAGCGTCCCCACAGGACAGGGGGCCAATTCACCCCTCCACTTT. This codes for CSVPTGQGANSPLHF. Together with reference TRBV29-1 and TRBJ1-6, the CDR3 gives the full variable domain: SAVISQKPSRDICQRGTSLTIQCQVDSQVTMMFWYRQQPGQSLTLIATANQGSEATYESGFVIDKFPISRPNLTFSTLTVSNMSPEDSSIYLCSVPTGQGANSPLHFGNGTRLTVT.

The genes are TRBV7-8 and TRBJ1-4, with 11 nucleotides matching TRBD1. The CDR3 loop spans 18 amino acids. Per germline, CDR1 SGHVS and CDR2 FQNEAQ. With 0 bases clipped from V and 7 bases from J, the junction kept 10 bases outside the gene matches. The CDR3: CASSLALIGQGASEKLFF. CDR3 nucleotide sequence: TGTGCCAGCAGCTTAGCCCTGATAGGACAGGGGGCCTCTGAAAAACTGTTTTTT.

The table lists this clone with a few counts. J is TRBJ1-1 and V is TRBV4-1, with D possibly being TRBD1 (5 bases). Trimming cost V 3 bases and J 3 bases, with 8 bases left between them. CDR1 MGHRA and CDR2 YSYEKL come from the germline V gene. This CDR3 region has 13 residues. The CDR3 spells CASSQGEDTEAFF. In nucleotides, the CDR3 is TGCGCCAGCAGCCAGGGGGAGGACACTGAAGCTTTCTTT.

This clone appeared a few times. The CDR3 loop reads CASSQGSTEAFF. Written as DNA, the CDR3 is TGTGCCAGCAGCCAGGGATCCACTGAAGCTTTCTTT. V and J are TRBV7-9 and TRBJ1-1; possible D gene TRBD1, 5 bases. Germline V gene lookup returns CDR1 SEHNR and CDR2 FQNEAQ (reference sequence). Trimming removed 5 bases from V and 4 bases from J, with 8 bases in between. The CDR3 is made up of 12 amino acids.

The V gene is TRBV6-6, the J gene TRBJ1-1; 8 bases are a match to TRBD1. Germline CDR1 reads MNHNY; CDR2 reads SVGAGI (reference sequence). The CDR3 is 14 residues long. J gave up 6 bases and V 1 base, and 4 bases lay outside the gene matches. Here the CDR3 DNA reads TGTGCCAGCAGTTACTACCAGGGGGCATCTGAAGCTTTCTTT. This gives the protein CASSYYQGASEAFF.

In its sample, this clone was seen a few times. The CDR3 DNA reads as TGTGCCAGCAGTGACCATAGGGACACCTTTAACACCGGGGAGCTGTTTTTT. Its protein is CASSDHRDTFNTGELFF. The rearrangement uses TRBV27 and TRBJ2-2; D possibly corresponds to TRBD1 (6 bases). V lost 5 bases and J 2 bases, leaving 18 bases between the germline ends. Germline V lookup: CDR1 MNHEY, CDR2 SMNVEV (reference sequence). The CDR3 totals 17 residues.

The chain joins TRBV6-5 to TRBJ2-2; D possibly corresponds to TRBD1 (7 bases). The V end was cut by 6 bases, the J end by 1 base, with 12 bases between. The germline CDR1 and CDR2 sequences are MNHEY and SVGAGI. This CDR3 spans 15 amino acids. The CDR3 coding sequence is TGTGCCAGCAGACAGCAGGGGGGGAACACCGGGGAGCTGTTTTTT. Protein product: CASRQQGGNTGELFF.

V is TRBV29-1 and J is TRBJ1-2, with 7 bases aligning to TRBD1. This CDR3 region has 13 residues. Per the germline V gene, CDR1 is SQVTM and CDR2 is ANQGSEA. After removal of 6 bases from V and 5 bases from J, the junction contained 9 bases not matched to a gene. DNA for the CDR3: TGCAGCGTGCCCCGACAGGGAGAATATGGCTACACCTTC. The encoded protein is CSVPRQGEYGYTF.

The chain's CDR3 is CATSRPGTGAYEQYF. The CDR3 DNA sequence: TGTGCCACCAGCAGGCCGGGGACAGGGGCCTACGAGCAGTACTTC. This chain uses TRBV15 with TRBJ2-7; 10 nucleotides agree with TRBD1. The length of the CDR3 is 15 residues. With 3 bases clipped from V and 2 bases from J, the junction kept 4 bases outside the gene matches. The germline V gene has CDR1 LNHNV and CDR2 YYDKDF (reference sequence). Combining the CDR3 with reference TRBV15 and TRBJ2-7 gives the whole variable domain DAMVIQNPRYQVTQFGKPVTLSCSQTLNHNVMYWYQQKSSQAPKLLFHYYDKDFNNEADTPDNFQSRRPNTSFCFLDIRSPGLGDTAMYLCATSRPGTGAYEQYFGPGTRLTVT.

This clone was counted only a few times. The chain employs TRBV5-1 and TRBJ2-2, with 14 nucleotides matching TRBD2. This CDR3 spans 19 amino acids. V was clipped by 0 bases and J by 0 bases; unmatched bases: 4. Germline values: CDR1 SGHRS, CDR2 YFSETQ. The CDR3 loop reads CASSLGGTSGSSNTGELFF. CDR3 nucleotides: TGCGCCAGCAGCTTGGGCGGGACTAGCGGGAGCTCGAACACCGGGGAGCTGTTTTTT.

Comment on this clone: At one end the junction does not follow the germline gene, possibly because of a read error. This chain connects TRBV25-1 to TRBJ2-5; a weak D match, TRBD1 (6 bases). CDR1 and CDR2 (germline): MGHDK, SYGVNS. The CDR3 has 11 residues. The CDR3 sequence is CAAGIRDKPNF. In DNA, the CDR3 is TGTGCCGCTGGGATCCGGGACAAACCCAACTTC. Supplemented by reference TRBV25-1 and TRBJ2-5, the full variable domain reads EADIYQTPRYLVIGTGKKITLECSQTMGHDKMYWYQQDPGMELHLIHYSYGVNSTEKGDLSSESTVSRIRTEHFPLTLESARPSHTSQYLCAAGIRDKPNFGPGTRLLVL.

The genes are TRBV6-5 and TRBJ1-2; 8 bases match TRBD1. CDR1 and CDR2 from the germline V gene are MNHEY and SVGAGI. V lost 6 bases, J lost 2 bases, and 8 bases stayed unmatched. This CDR3 contains 15 residues. For the CDR3, the DNA is TGTGCCAGCAGAACCCCCAGGGGGCCGAACTATGGCTACACCTTC. It codes for CASRTPRGPNYGYTF.

The rearrangement joins TRBV6-6 to TRBJ1-4; tentatively, D is TRBD1 (6 bases). The germline gives CDR1 MNHNY, CDR2 SVGAGI (reference sequence). The germline V and J ends were trimmed by 3 bases and 6 bases, with 14 bases remaining between them. CDR3 length: 15 amino acids. The CDR3 is CASSYTGLEDEKLFF. CDR3 bases: TGTGCCAGCAGTTATACAGGGCTTGAAGATGAAAAACTGTTTTTT.

This rearrangement joins TRBV5-4 to TRBJ1-4; D unclear. CDR1 is SGHNT, CDR2 YYREEE, per germline (reference sequence). The ends were cut back, 0 bases at V and 4 bases at J, with 4 bases in the middle. The CDR3 has 13 amino acids. In nucleotides, the CDR3 is TGTGCCAGCAGCTTGGCGGTTAATGAAAAACTGTTTTTT. This translates into CASSLAVNEKLFF. Using reference TRBV5-4 and TRBJ1-4 for the parts outside the CDR3, the full variable domain is ETGVTQSPTHLIKTRGQQVTLRCSSQSGHNTVSWYQQALGQGPQFIFQYYREEENGRGNFPPRFSGLQFPNYSSELNVNALELDDSALYLCASSLAVNEKLFFGSGTQLSVL.

The chain carries TRBV5-1 and TRBJ1-1; D call uncertain. The CDR3 has 15 residues. V lost 5 bases to trimming and J lost 1 base, with 15 bases between them. Germline V gives CDR1 SGHRS, CDR2 YFSETQ. DNA for the CDR3: TGCGCCAGCAGGGCCTACCCGGCGGCGAACACTGAAGCTTTCTTT. Its protein product is CASRAYPAANTEAFF.

The rearrangement joins TRBV10-1 to TRBJ2-3; D gene ambiguous. Germline V gives CDR1 WNHNN, CDR2 SYGVQD (reference sequence). The CDR3 is made up of 14 amino acids. Trimming removed 0 bases at V and 0 bases at J, with 4 bases between. In nucleotides, the CDR3 is TGCGCCAGCAGTGAGTCTCCTAGCACAGATACGCAGTATTTT. It specifies CASSESPSTDTQYF.

This clone was counted between two and nine times. The V gene is TRBV7-9, the J gene TRBJ1-2; D is uncertain. The V gene lost 2 bases and the J gene lost 8 bases, with 9 bases spanning the gap. The CDR3 totals 12 residues. The germline V gene has CDR1 SEHNR and CDR2 FQNEAQ (reference sequence). The CDR3 region is CASSLMGGGYTF. The CDR3 region has the DNA TGTGCCAGCAGCTTAATGGGAGGAGGCTACACCTTC.

The V gene is TRBV7-9, the J gene TRBJ2-3; possibly TRBD2 for D (5 bases). Between the trimmed V and J ends, which lost 5 bases and 4 bases, there was a span of 16 bases. CDR1 and CDR2 (germline): SEHNR, FQNEAQ (reference sequence). This CDR3 region has 15 residues. The CDR3 DNA is TGTGCCAGCAGCCCCCGTCCCGGAGGCGCAGATACGCAGTATTTT. Protein sequence: CASSPRPGGADTQYF.

This chain joins TRBV9 and TRBJ1-1; D remains unclear. The CDR3 runs 14 residues. The ends were cut back, 4 bases at V and 0 bases at J, with 10 bases in the middle. Germline V gene lookup returns CDR1 SGDLS and CDR2 YYNGEE. CDR3 sequence reads: CASSPQSLNTEAFF. The CDR3, as DNA: TGTGCCAGCAGCCCTCAGTCGCTGAACACTGAAGCTTTCTTT.

The chain carries TRBV7-8 and TRBJ1-1; 7 bases are a match to TRBD1. Germline CDR1 SGHVS, CDR2 FQNEAQ. CDR3 length equals 12 residues. V trimming: 5 bases; J trimming: 7 bases; junction bases outside the gene matches: 4. Written as DNA, the CDR3 is TGTGCCAGCAGCAGAGGGGGCGATGAAGCTTTCTTT. Protein product: CASSRGGDEAFF.

The genes are TRBV13 and TRBJ2-1, with D unresolved. Germline V lookup: CDR1 PRHDT, CDR2 FYEKMQ (reference sequence). Between the trimmed V and J ends, which lost 4 bases and 5 bases, there was a span of 21 bases. The CDR3 sequence is 17 residues long. The CDR3 nucleotides read TGTGCCAGCAGCTCCCCCTCCCCTGGGCTACCCCACAATGAGCAGTTCTTC. Translating it yields CASSSPSPGLPHNEQFF.

This chain links TRBV2 with TRBJ1-1; TRBD1 is a possible D gene (5 bases). This CDR3 has 14 amino acids. CDR1 is SNHLY, CDR2 FYNNEI, per germline. The V end was cut by 4 bases, the J end by 1 base, with 10 bases between. DNA for the CDR3: TGTGCCAGCAGTGCGCTTCAGGGGAACACTGAAGCTTTCTTT. It specifies CASSALQGNTEAFF.

V and J are TRBV29-1 and TRBJ1-1; D perhaps matches TRBD1 (5 bases). The V and J ends lost 4 bases and 7 bases respectively, with 13 bases between them. CDR1 and CDR2 (germline): SQVTM, ANQGSEA. The CDR3 is made up of 12 amino acids. The CDR3 sequence is CSVVGQGIEAFF. CDR3 in DNA: TGCAGCGTTGTGGGGCAGGGAATTGAAGCTTTCTTT.

The genes are TRBV11-2 and TRBJ2-6; D remains unclear. Germline CDR1 is SGHAT and CDR2 is FQNNGV. The ends were cut back, 0 bases at V and 0 bases at J, with 9 bases in the middle. The CDR3 runs 17 residues. The CDR3 DNA reads as TGTGCCAGCAGCTTAGACGTTCAGTTCTCTGGGGCCAACGTCCTGACTTTC. It yields the protein CASSLDVQFSGANVLTF.

The V and J genes are TRBV10-3 and TRBJ2-1; 9 nucleotides match TRBD2. From germline, CDR1 is ENHRY and CDR2 SYGVKD. The CDR3 runs 15 residues. Trimming removed 10 bases from V and 7 bases from J; junction bases left unmatched: 14. The CDR3 nucleotides are TGTGCCACCGGGGGCGGTCTAGCGGGATCGAATGAGCAGTTCTTC. This translates into CATGGGLAGSNEQFF.